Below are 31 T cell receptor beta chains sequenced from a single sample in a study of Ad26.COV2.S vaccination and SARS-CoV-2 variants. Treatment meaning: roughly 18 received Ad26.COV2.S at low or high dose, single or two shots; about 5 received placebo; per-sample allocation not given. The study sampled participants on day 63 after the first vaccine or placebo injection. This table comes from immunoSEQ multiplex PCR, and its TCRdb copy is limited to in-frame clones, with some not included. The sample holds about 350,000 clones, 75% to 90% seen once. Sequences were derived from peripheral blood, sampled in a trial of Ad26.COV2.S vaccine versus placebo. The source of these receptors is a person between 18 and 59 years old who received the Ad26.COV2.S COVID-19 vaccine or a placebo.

The CDR3 reads CASSYSARQETQYF. Here the CDR3 DNA reads TGTGCCAGCAGTTACTCAGCCCGCCAAGAGACCCAGTACTTC. The chain has TRBV6-5 and TRBJ2-5; D is undetermined. Germline V CDR1 and CDR2: MNHEY, SVGAGI. With 0 bases removed from V and 1 base from J, the gap between germline ends came to 6 bases. The CDR3 spans 14 residues.

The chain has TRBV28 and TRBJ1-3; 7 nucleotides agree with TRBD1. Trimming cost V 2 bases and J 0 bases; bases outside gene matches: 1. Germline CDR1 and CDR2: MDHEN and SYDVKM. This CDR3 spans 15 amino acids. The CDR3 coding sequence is TGTGCCAGCAGTTTACCAGGGGGCTCTGGAAACACCATATATTTT. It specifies CASSLPGGSGNTIYF.

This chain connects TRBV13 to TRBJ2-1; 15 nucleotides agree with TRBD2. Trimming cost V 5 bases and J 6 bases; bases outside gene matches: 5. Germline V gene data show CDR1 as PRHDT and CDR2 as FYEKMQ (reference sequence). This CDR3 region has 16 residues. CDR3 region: CASSPRTSGRVNEQFF. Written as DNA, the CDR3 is TGTGCCAGCAGCCCCCGGACTAGCGGGAGGGTCAATGAGCAGTTCTTC.

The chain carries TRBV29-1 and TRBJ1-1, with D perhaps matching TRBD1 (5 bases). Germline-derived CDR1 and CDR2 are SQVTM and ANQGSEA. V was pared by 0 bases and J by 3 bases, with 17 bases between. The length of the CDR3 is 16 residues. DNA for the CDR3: TGCAGCGTTGAAGAAACGATGAGGGGAGGGGACACTGAAGCTTTCTTT. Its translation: CSVEETMRGGDTEAFF. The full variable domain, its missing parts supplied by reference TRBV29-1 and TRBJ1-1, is SAVISQKPSRDICQRGTSLTIQCQVDSQVTMMFWYRQQPGQSLTLIATANQGSEATYESGFVIDKFPISRPNLTFSTLTVSNMSPEDSSIYLCSVEETMRGGDTEAFFGQGTRLTVV.

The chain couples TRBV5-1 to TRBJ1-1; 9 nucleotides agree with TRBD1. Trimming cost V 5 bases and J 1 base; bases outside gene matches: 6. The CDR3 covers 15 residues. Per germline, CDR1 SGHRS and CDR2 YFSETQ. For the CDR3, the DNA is TGCGCCAGCAGTCTTAAGGGACAGGGGAACACTGAAGCTTTCTTT. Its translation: CASSLKGQGNTEAFF.

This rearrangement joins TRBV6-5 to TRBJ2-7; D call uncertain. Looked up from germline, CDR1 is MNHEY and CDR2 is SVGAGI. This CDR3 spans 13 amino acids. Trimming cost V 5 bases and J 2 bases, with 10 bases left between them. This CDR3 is CASSQFQTYEQYF. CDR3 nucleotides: TGTGCCAGCAGTCAGTTCCAAACCTACGAGCAGTACTTC.

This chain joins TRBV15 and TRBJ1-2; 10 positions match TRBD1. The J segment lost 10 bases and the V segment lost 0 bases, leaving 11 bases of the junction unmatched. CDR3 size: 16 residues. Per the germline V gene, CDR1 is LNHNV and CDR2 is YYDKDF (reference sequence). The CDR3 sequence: CATSRDRPSGTGAYTF. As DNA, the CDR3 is TGTGCCACCAGCAGAGATCGCCCCAGCGGGACAGGGGCCTACACCTTC.

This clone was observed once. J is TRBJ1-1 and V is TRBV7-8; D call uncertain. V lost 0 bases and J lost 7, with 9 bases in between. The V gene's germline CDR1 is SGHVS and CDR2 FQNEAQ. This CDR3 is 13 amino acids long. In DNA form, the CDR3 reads TGTGCCAGCAGCTTAGCGCTTCCCCTTGAAGCTTTCTTT. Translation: CASSLALPLEAFF.

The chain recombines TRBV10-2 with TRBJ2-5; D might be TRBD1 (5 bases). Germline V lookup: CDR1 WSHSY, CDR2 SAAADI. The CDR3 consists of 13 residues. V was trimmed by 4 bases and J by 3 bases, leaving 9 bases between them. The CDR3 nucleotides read TGCGCCAGCAGTGTCCAGACAGAAGAGACCCAGTACTTC. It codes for CASSVQTEETQYF.

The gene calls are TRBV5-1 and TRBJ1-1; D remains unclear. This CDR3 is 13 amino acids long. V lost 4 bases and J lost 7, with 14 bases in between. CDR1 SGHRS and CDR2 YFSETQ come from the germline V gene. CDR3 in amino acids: CASSLTTRGEAFF. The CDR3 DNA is TGCGCCAGCAGCCTGACGACTCGGGGTGAAGCTTTCTTT.

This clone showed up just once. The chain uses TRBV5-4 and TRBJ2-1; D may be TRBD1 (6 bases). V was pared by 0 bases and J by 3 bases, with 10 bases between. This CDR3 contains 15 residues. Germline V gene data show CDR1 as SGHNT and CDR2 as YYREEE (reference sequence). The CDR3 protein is CASSLGQANYNEQFF. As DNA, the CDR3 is TGTGCCAGCAGCTTGGGACAGGCTAACTACAATGAGCAGTTCTTC. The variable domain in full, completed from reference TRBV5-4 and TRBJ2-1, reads ETGVTQSPTHLIKTRGQQVTLRCSSQSGHNTVSWYQQALGQGPQFIFQYYREEENGRGNFPPRFSGLQFPNYSSELNVNALELDDSALYLCASSLGQANYNEQFFGPGTRLTVL.

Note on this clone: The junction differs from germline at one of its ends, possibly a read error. The CDR3: CATSRSGGSGNTIYF. CDR3 DNA sequence: TGTGCCACCAGTAGATCCGGGGGCTCTGGAAACACCATATATTTT. The chain links TRBV6-2 or TRBV6-3 to TRBJ1-3; tentative D call: TRBD1 (5 bases). The CDR3 length is 15 residues. Germline V CDR1 and CDR2: MNHEY, SVGEGT.

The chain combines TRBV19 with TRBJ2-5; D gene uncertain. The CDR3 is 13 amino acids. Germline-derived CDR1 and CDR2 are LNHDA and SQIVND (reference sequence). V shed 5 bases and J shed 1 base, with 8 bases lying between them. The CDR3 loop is CASSVGIQETQYF. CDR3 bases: TGTGCCAGTAGTGTAGGGATCCAAGAGACCCAGTACTTC.

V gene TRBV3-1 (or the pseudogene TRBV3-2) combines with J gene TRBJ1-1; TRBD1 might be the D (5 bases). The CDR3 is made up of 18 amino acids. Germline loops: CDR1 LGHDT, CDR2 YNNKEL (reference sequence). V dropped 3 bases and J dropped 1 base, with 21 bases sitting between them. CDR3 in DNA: TGTGCCAGCAGCCATTTAGGGCTTGGGGGTGGCAGGAACACTGAAGCTTTCTTT. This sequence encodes CASSHLGLGGGRNTEAFF.

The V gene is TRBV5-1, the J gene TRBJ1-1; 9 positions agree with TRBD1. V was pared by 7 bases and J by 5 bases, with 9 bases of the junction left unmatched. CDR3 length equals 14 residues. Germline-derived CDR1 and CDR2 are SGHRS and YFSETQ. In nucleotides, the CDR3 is TGCGCCAGCTGCGTGACAGGGGGAAAAACTGAAGCTTTCTTT. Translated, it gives CASCVTGGKTEAFF.

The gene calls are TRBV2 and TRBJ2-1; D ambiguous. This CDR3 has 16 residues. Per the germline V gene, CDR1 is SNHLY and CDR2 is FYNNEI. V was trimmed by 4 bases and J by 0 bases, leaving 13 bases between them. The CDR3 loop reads CASSVVGPHSYNEQFF. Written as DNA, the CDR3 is TGTGCCAGCAGTGTGGTAGGACCCCACTCCTACAATGAGCAGTTCTTC.

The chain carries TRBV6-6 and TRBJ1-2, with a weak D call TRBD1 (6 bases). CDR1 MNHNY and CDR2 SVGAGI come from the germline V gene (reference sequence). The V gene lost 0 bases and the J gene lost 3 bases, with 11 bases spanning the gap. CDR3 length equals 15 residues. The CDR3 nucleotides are TGTGCCAGCAGTTACTCGGGGCAGGGGCACTATGGCTACACCTTC. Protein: CASSYSGQGHYGYTF.

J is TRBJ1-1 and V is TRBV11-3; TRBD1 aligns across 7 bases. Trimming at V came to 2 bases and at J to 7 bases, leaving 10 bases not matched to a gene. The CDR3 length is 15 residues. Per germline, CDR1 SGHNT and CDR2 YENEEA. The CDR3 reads CASSLPWDSKYEAFF. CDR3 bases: TGTGCCAGCAGCTTACCGTGGGACAGTAAATATGAAGCTTTCTTT.

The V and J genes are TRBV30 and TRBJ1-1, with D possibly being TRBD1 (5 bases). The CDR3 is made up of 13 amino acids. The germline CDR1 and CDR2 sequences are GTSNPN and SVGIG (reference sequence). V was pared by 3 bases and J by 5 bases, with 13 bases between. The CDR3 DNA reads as TGTGCCTGGAGAACTGGGGGGGGGACTGAAGCTTTCTTT. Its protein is CAWRTGGGTEAFF.

The CDR3 region is CASDRENEQYF. The DNA of the CDR3 is TGTGCCTCGGACAGGGAAAACGAGCAGTACTTC. The chain recombines TRBV30 with TRBJ2-7, with 8 bases lining up with TRBD1. V lost 7 bases, J lost 5 bases, and 4 bases stayed unmatched. The CDR3 sequence is 11 residues long. From germline, CDR1 is GTSNPN and CDR2 SVGIG (reference sequence).

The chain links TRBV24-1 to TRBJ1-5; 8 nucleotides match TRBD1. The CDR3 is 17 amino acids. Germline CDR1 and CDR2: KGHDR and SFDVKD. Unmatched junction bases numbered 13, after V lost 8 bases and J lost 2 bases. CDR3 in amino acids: CATTEQDRDAGNQPQHF. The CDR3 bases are TGTGCCACCACCGAGCAGGACAGGGATGCGGGCAATCAGCCCCAGCATTTT.

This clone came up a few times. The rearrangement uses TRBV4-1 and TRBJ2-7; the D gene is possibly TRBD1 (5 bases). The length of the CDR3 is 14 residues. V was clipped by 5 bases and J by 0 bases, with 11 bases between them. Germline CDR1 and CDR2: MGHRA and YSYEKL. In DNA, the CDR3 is TGCGCCAGCAGCGTAGGGGCTAGCTCCTACGAGCAGTACTTC. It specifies CASSVGASSYEQYF.

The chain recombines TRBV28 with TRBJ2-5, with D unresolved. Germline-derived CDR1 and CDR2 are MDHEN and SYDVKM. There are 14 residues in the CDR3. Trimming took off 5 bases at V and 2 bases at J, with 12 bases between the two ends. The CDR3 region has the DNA TGTGCCAGCAGTATCCCGGCGGAACAAGAGACCCAGTACTTC. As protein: CASSIPAEQETQYF.

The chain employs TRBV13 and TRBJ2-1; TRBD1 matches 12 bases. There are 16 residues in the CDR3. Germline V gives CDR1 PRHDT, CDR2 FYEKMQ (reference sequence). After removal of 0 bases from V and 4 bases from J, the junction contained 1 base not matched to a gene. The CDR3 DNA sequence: TGTGCCAGCAGCTTAGGGGGACAGGGGGCGTACAATGAGCAGTTCTTC. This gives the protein CASSLGGQGAYNEQFF.

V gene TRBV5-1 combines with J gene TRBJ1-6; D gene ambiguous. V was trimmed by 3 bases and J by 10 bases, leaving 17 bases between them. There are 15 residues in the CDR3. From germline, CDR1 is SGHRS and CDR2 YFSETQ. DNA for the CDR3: TGCGCCAGCAGCTCCCATACCGGGAACGCATCACCCCTCCACTTT. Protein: CASSSHTGNASPLHF.

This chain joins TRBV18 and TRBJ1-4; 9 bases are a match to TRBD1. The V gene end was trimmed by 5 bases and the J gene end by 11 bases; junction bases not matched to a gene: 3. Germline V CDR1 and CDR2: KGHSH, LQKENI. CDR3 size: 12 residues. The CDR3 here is CASSDRGRKLFF. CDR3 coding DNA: TGTGCCAGCTCAGACAGGGGGAGGAAACTGTTTTTT.

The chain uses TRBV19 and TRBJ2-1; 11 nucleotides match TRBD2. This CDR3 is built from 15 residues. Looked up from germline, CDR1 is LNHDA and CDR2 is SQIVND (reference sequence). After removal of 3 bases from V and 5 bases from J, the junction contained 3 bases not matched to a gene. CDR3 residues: CASSMTGLADNEQFF. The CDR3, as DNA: TGTGCCAGTAGTATGACGGGACTAGCGGACAATGAGCAGTTCTTC.

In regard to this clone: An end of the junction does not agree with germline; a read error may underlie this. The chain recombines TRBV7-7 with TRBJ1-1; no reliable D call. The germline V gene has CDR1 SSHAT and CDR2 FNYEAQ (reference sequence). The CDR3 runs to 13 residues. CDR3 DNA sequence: TGTGCTAGCAGCGTGGGCCAGAACACTGAAGCTTTCTTT. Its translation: CASSVGQNTEAFF. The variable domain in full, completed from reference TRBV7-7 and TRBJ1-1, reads GAGVSQSPRYKVTKRGQDVTLRCDPISSHATLYWYQQALGQGPEFLTYFNYEAQPDKSGLPSDRFSAERPEGSISTLTIQRTEQRDSAMYRCASSVGQNTEAFFGQGTRLTVV.

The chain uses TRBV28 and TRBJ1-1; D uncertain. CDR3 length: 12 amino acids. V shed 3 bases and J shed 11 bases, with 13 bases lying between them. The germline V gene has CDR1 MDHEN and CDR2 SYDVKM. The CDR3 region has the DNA TGTGCCAGCAGTTTTTTGGGCAGTGCCGCTTTCTTT. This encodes CASSFLGSAAFF.

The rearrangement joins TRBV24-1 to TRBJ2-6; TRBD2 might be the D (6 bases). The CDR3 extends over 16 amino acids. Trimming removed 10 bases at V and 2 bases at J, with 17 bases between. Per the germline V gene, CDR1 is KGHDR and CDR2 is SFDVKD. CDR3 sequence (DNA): TGTGCCACGACCCACCCCGGGGGTACTGGGGCCAACGTCCTGACTTTC. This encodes CATTHPGGTGANVLTF.

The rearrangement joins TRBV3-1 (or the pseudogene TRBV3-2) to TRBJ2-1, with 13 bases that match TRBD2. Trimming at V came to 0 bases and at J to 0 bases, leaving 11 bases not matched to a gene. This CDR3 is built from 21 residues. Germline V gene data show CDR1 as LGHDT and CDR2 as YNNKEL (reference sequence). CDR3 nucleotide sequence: TGTGCCAGCAGCCAAGATCAAGGACTAGCGGGGGATACGAGCTCCTACAATGAGCAGTTCTTC. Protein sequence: CASSQDQGLAGDTSSYNEQFF.